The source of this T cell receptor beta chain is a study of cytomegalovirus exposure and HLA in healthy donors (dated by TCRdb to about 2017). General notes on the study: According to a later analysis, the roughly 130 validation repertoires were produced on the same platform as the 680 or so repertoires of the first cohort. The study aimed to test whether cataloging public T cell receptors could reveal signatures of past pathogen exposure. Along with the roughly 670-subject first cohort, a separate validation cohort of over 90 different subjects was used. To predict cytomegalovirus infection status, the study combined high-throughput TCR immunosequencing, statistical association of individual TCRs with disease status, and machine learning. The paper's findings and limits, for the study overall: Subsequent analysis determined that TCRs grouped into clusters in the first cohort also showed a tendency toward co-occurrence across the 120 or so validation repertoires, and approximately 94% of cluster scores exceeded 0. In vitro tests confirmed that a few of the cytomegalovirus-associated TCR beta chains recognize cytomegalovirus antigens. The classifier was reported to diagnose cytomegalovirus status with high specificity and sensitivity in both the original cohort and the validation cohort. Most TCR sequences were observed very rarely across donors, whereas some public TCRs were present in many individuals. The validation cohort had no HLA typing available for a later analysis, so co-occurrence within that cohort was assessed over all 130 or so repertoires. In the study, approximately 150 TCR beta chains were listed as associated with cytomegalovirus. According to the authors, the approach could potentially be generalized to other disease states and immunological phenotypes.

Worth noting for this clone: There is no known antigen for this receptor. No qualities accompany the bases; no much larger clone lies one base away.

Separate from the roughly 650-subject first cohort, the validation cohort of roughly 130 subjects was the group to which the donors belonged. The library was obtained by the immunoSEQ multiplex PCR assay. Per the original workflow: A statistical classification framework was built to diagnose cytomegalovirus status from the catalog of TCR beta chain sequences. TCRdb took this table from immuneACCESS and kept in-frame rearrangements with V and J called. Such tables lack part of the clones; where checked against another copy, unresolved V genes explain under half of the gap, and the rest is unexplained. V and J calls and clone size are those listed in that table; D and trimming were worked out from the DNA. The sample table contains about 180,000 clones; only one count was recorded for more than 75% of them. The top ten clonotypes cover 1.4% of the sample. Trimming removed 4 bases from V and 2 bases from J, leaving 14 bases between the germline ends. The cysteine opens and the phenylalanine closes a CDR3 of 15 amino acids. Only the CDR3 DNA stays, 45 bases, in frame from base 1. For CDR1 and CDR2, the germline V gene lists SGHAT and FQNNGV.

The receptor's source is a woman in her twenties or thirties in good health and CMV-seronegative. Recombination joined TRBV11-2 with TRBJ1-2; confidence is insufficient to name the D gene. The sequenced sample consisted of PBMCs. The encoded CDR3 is CASSSRAVVNYGYTF. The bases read TGTGCCAGCAGCTCACGCGCCGTCGTCAACTATGGCTACACCTTC. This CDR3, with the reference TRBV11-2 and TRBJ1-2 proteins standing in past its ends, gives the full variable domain EAGVAQSPRYKIIEKRQSVAFWCNPISGHATLYWYQQILGQGPKLLIQFQNNGVVDDSQLPKDRFSAERLKGVDSTLKIQPAKLEDSAVYLCASSSRAVVNYGYTFGSGTRLTVV.